These 32 T cell receptor beta chains were all obtained from the same sample, sequenced in a study of CDR3 diversity in severe acne. TCRdb passed the PCR reads through MiXCR, listing each CDR3 protein once. The table lists about 76,000 distinct CDR3 sequences, 50% to 65% of them singletons, with roughly an eighth in the top ten. The specimen sequenced was blood. The receptors stem from a male donor in good health, without acne.

This clonotype came up many times. The chain recombines TRBV3-1 with TRBJ1-2; D is uncertain. V lost 0 bases to trimming and J lost 3 bases, with 8 bases between them. Germline V gene lookup returns CDR1 LGHDT and CDR2 YNNKEL (reference sequence). This CDR3 is 14 amino acids long. CDR3 protein: CASSQDYGDYGYTF. For the CDR3, the DNA is TGTGCCAGCAGCCAAGATTACGGAGACTATGGCTACACCTTC.

This clonotype was observed many times. V and J are TRBV6-1 and TRBJ1-1; D not resolved. The ends were cut back, 6 bases at V and 11 bases at J, with 16 bases in the middle. Germline-derived CDR1 and CDR2 are MNHNS and SASEGT. This CDR3 spans 12 amino acids. The CDR3 sequence is CASRPTFQWAFF. The CDR3 region has the DNA TGTGCCAGCAGACCAACTTTCCAATGGGCTTTCTTT.

The chain is built from TRBV7-4 and TRBJ2-7, with TRBD1 as a possible D gene (6 bases). Per the germline V gene, CDR1 is SGHVT and CDR2 is SQSDAQ. The V and J ends lost 3 bases and 5 bases respectively, with 11 bases between them. The CDR3 spans 13 residues. The CDR3 loop reads CASSLQGSHEQYF. DNA for the CDR3: TGTGCCAGCAGCTTGCAGGGGTCCCACGAGCAGTACTTC.

This clonotype showed up just once. The V call is TRBV20-1, the J call TRBJ1-6, with TRBD1 as a possible D gene (5 bases). CDR1 is DFQATT, CDR2 SNEGSKA, per germline (reference sequence). Trimming cost V 1 base and J 6 bases, with 7 bases left between them. The CDR3 is 13 amino acids. The CDR3 nucleotides read TGCAGTGCTAGAGCAGGGTTTAATTCACCCCTCCACTTT. Its protein product is CSARAGFNSPLHF.

The chain couples TRBV2 to TRBJ2-5; 10 bases map to TRBD2. Trimming cost V 6 bases and J 4 bases; bases outside gene matches: 11. The CDR3 is 16 residues long. Germline V lookup: CDR1 SNHLY, CDR2 FYNNEI. The CDR3 DNA follows: TGTGCCAGCAGGAATTTAGAGCGGGAGGGGGGAGAGACCCAGTACTTC. Translation: CASRNLEREGGETQYF.

This clonotype was seen a few times. The V and J genes are TRBV20-1 and TRBJ2-7; D remains unclear. CDR3 size: 13 residues. Trimming took 1 base from V and 3 from J, leaving 10 bases between them. Germline V gene sequence: CDR1 DFQATT, CDR2 SNEGSKA (reference sequence). This CDR3 reads CSARGAASYEQYF. DNA for the CDR3: TGCAGTGCTAGAGGGGCCGCGAGCTACGAGCAGTACTTC.

Comments on this clonotype: It is likely a read error, because the conserved phenylalanine at the end of the CDR3 is missing. No DNA is shown, since the ends of the CDR3 on it are uncertain; the CDR3 is the one TCRdb lists. The chain recombines TRBV7-3 with TRBJ2-1; the tabulated D call, TRBD1, remains unverified against the DNA. Germline assignment: CDR1 SGHTA and CDR2 FQGTGA. Both ends counted, the CDR3 spans 17 residues. CDR3 region: CASSLLPAGGGVHEQFL.

This clonotype has at least ten counts. A read error may explain this, as a much larger clone is one base away. This chain links TRBV30 with TRBJ2-5, with TRBD2 matching 8 bases. This CDR3 spans 15 amino acids. V was pared by 4 bases and J by 0 bases, with 7 bases of the junction left unmatched. Germline V gene sequence: CDR1 GTSNPN, CDR2 SVGIG (reference sequence). The CDR3 is CAWNIVAGHQETQYF. The CDR3 DNA is TGTGCCTGGAACATTGTAGCGGGGCACCAAGAGACCCAGTACTTC. The full variable domain, in which reference TRBV30 and TRBJ2-5 provide the parts outside the CDR3, is SQTIHQWPATLVQPVGSPLSLECTVEGTSNPNLYWYRQAAGRGLQLLFYSVGIGQISSEVPQNLSASRPQDRQFILSSKKLLLSDSGFYLCAWNIVAGHQETQYFGPGTRLLVL.

This clonotype was seen repeatedly, ten times or more. The chain has TRBV6-5 and TRBJ1-2, with 7 bases aligning to TRBD1. CDR1 is MNHEY, CDR2 SVGAGI, per germline. The CDR3 loop spans 13 amino acids. V was clipped by 2 bases and J by 5 bases; unmatched bases: 2. The CDR3 coding sequence is TGTGCCAGCAGTTACACGACAGGGTATGGCTACACCTTC. As protein: CASSYTTGYGYTF.

This clonotype was recorded a few times. The J gene is TRBJ2-7, the V gene TRBV7-2; TRBD2 might be the D (6 bases). This CDR3 spans 14 amino acids. Germline CDR1 reads SGHTA; CDR2 reads FQGNSA. Trimming removed 5 bases from V and 7 bases from J, with 18 bases in between. The CDR3 reads CASSGVAAPREQYF. In DNA form, the CDR3 reads TGTGCCAGCAGCGGAGTAGCGGCGCCGAGGGAGCAGTACTTC.

This CDR3 is CASSTSPTHGAEPYGYTF. The CDR3 DNA reads TGTGCCAGTAGTACCTCCCCAACCCATGGGGCCGAGCCCTATGGCTACACCTTC. This chain joins TRBV19 and TRBJ1-2; D is possibly TRBD1 (5 bases). The CDR3 spans 18 residues. CDR1 and CDR2 (germline): LNHDA, SQIVND (reference sequence). The V end lost 4 bases, the J end lost 4 bases, and 25 bases lay between the germline ends.

This clonotype appeared a few times. CDR3 bases: TGTGCCAGCAGCCCGAGACTAGAAGGCAGTGGGAAACTGTTTTTT. Its protein is CASSPRLEGSGKLFF. This chain links TRBV3-1 with TRBJ1-4; D call uncertain. Trimming cost V 4 bases and J 11 bases, with 20 bases left between them. The CDR3 is 15 amino acids. CDR1 LGHDT and CDR2 YNNKEL come from the germline V gene (reference sequence).

The chain combines TRBV12-3 or TRBV12-4 with TRBJ2-3, with D possibly matching TRBD1 (5 bases). CDR3 length: 15 amino acids. V gave up 8 bases and J gave up 1 base, with 16 bases separating them. CDR3 region: CASSLARAGTDTQYF. DNA for the CDR3: TGTGCCAGCTCCCTTGCCAGGGCAGGCACAGATACGCAGTATTTT.

The chain couples TRBV28 to TRBJ1-6, with 7 bases identical to TRBD1. With 11 bases clipped from V and 10 bases from J, the junction kept 11 bases outside the gene matches. Germline V gene lookup returns CDR1 MDHEN and CDR2 SYDVKM. The length of the CDR3 is 13 residues. CDR3 sequence (DNA): TGTGCCGCATTAACAGGGGCAGGGTCACCCCTCCACTTT. This encodes CAALTGAGSPLHF.

This clonotype occurred many times. The chain employs TRBV6-5 and TRBJ2-1, with 16 bases that match TRBD2. The length of the CDR3 is 19 residues. Germline loops: CDR1 MNHEY, CDR2 SVGAGI. V dropped 2 bases and J dropped 7; count of bases not matched to a gene: 11. The CDR3 sequence: CASSYGVGLAGGRLNEQFF. The CDR3 nucleotides are TGTGCCAGCAGTTACGGGGTGGGACTAGCGGGGGGGCGTTTGAATGAGCAGTTCTTC.

V and J are TRBV20-1 and TRBJ1-2; D ambiguous. The V and J ends lost 4 bases and 0 bases respectively, with 18 bases between them. Per germline, CDR1 DFQATT and CDR2 SNEGSKA (reference sequence). The CDR3 covers 16 residues. CDR3 sequence: CSAKVGPSSSNYGYTF. The CDR3 bases are TGCAGTGCTAAGGTAGGTCCGAGCAGTTCTAACTATGGCTACACCTTC.

The chain recombines TRBV24-1 with TRBJ2-6; D perhaps matches TRBD2 (5 bases). V gave up 3 bases and J gave up 3 bases, with 11 bases separating them. Germline V gene sequence: CDR1 KGHDR, CDR2 SFDVKD. This CDR3 is 16 amino acids long. The CDR3 loop is CATSDKRLLGANVLTF. In DNA form, the CDR3 reads TGTGCCACCAGTGATAAGCGGCTGCTTGGGGCCAACGTCCTGACTTTC.

This clonotype was seen a handful of times. The chain links TRBV6-5 to TRBJ1-2; possible D gene TRBD1, 5 bases. CDR3 length: 14 amino acids. V lost 4 bases and J 6 bases, leaving 15 bases between the germline ends. In germline, CDR1 is MNHEY, CDR2 SVGAGI. The DNA for the CDR3 is TGTGCCAGCAGTTTCCTCGGAAGGGGCGATGGCTACACCTTC. Translating it yields CASSFLGRGDGYTF.

In the case of this clonotype: At one end, the junction sequence differs from germline, possibly due to a read error. The rearrangement joins TRBV5-1 to TRBJ2-7; the D is unclear. CDR1 and CDR2 from the germline V gene are SGHRS and YFSETQ. The length of the CDR3 is 11 residues. CDR3 sequence: CASSRSSEQYF. In nucleotides, the CDR3 is TGTGCCAGCAGCCGGTCCTCCGAGCAGTACTTC.

There are a few counts of this clonotype. The chain couples TRBV7-8 to TRBJ1-1, with a weak D call TRBD1 (5 bases). Germline CDR1 SGHVS, CDR2 FQNEAQ. The V and J ends lost 6 bases and 5 bases respectively, with 10 bases between them. The CDR3 contains 12 residues. As DNA, the CDR3 is TGTGCCAGCAGTCAGGGTCGAACTGAAGCTTTCTTT. Translated: CASSQGRTEAFF.

This clonotype was counted once. The rearrangement joins TRBV9 to TRBJ2-1; 7 nucleotides match TRBD1. The CDR3 sequence is 17 residues long. CDR1 SGDLS and CDR2 YYNGEE come from the germline V gene. With 3 bases clipped from V and 9 bases from J, the junction kept 18 bases outside the gene matches. The CDR3 loop reads CASSADRDTYNICEQFF. The CDR3 DNA is TGTGCCAGCAGCGCCGACAGGGACACCTACAATATCTGTGAGCAGTTCTTC.

This clonotype was counted many times. The chain joins TRBV11-1 to TRBJ2-1, with a weak D call TRBD2 (7 bases). The V end lost 5 bases, the J end lost 4 bases, and 15 bases lay between the germline ends. Germline loops: CDR1 SGHAT, CDR2 FQDESV (reference sequence). This CDR3 is 15 amino acids long. The CDR3 nucleotides are TGTGCCAGCAGCCCGAAGGGGGGGCGGTACAATGAGCAGTTCTTC. Translated, it gives CASSPKGGRYNEQFF.

The CDR3 region has the DNA TGTGCCAGCAGCTTATCAACGGGACTAGCGGGGGGCCAAGATACGCAGTATTTT. It encodes CASSLSTGLAGGQDTQYF. The chain uses TRBV7-9 and TRBJ2-3; 15 nucleotides match TRBD2. Germline CDR1 reads SEHNR; CDR2 reads FQNEAQ (reference sequence). V lost 2 bases to trimming and J lost 5 bases; unmatched junction nucleotides: 8. The CDR3 sequence is 18 residues long. Together with reference TRBV7-9 and TRBJ2-3, the CDR3 gives the full variable domain: DTGVSQNPRHKITKRGQNVTFRCDPISEHNRLYWYRQTLGQGPEFLTYFQNEAQLEKSRLLSDRFSAERPKGSFSTLEIQRTEQGDSAMYLCASSLSTGLAGGQDTQYFGPGTRLTVL.

The V call is TRBV5-1, the J call TRBJ2-2; D is undetermined. The CDR3 totals 12 residues. Germline lookup yields CDR1 SGHRS and CDR2 YFSETQ. Trimming stripped 4 bases from V and 2 bases from J, with 3 bases between. CDR3 loop: CASSPNTGELFF. As DNA, the CDR3 is TGCGCCAGCAGCCCCAACACCGGGGAGCTGTTTTTT.

This chain links TRBV29-1 with TRBJ1-2, with no clear D. V was shortened by 2 bases and J by 7 bases, with 14 bases between the two germline ends. The V gene's germline CDR1 is SQVTM and CDR2 ANQGSEA. This CDR3 is 13 amino acids long. This chain's CDR3 is CSVESRRLSGYTF. The CDR3 DNA follows: TGCAGCGTTGAATCTAGGCGTCTCAGTGGCTACACCTTC.

With regard to this clonotype: The conserved phenylalanine or tryptophan is not found at the CDR3 terminus, so this likely reflects a read error. Because the CDR3's place on the DNA is in doubt, the DNA is left out and the CDR3 is given as listed by TCRdb. The V call is TRBV7-3, the J call TRBJ1-3; TRBD1 is the table's D call, not checked against the DNA. The CDR3 adds up to 9 amino acids, both ends counted. The V gene's germline CDR1 is SGHTA and CDR2 FQGTGA. The CDR3 loop is CASSPNPWS.

This clonotype was detected many times. The V call is TRBV7-3, the J call TRBJ2-3; 8 bases align to TRBD1. CDR1 and CDR2 from the germline V gene are SGHTA and FQGTGA. The CDR3 runs to 14 residues. The V segment lost 4 bases and the J segment 4 bases; nucleotides outside the gene matches: 4. The CDR3 bases are TGTGCCAGCAGCTCTCAGGGGGCGGCAGATACGCAGTATTTT. Its protein product is CASSSQGAADTQYF. The full variable domain, rest sourced from reference TRBV7-3 and TRBJ2-3, is GAGVSQTPSNKVTEKGKYVELRCDPISGHTALYWYRQSLGQGPEFLIYFQGTGAADDSGLPNDRFFAVRPEGSVSTLKIQRTERGDSAVYLCASSSQGAADTQYFGPGTRLTVL.

This sequence joins TRBV20-1 and TRBJ1-5; D remains ambiguous. The CDR3 is made up of 14 amino acids. V was clipped by 2 bases and J by 7 bases, with 15 bases between them. The germline V gene encodes CDR1 DFQATT and CDR2 SNEGSKA (reference sequence). For the CDR3, the DNA is TGCAGTGCTAGACGACTGGGCGATCTACAGCCCCAGCATTTT. Translated: CSARRLGDLQPQHF.

The chain links TRBV20-1 to TRBJ1-6; 8 nucleotides agree with TRBD1. The junction had 5 bases not matched to a gene; V was cut back by 3 bases and J by 4 bases. This CDR3 has 15 amino acids. Germline loops: CDR1 DFQATT, CDR2 SNEGSKA (reference sequence). The CDR3 DNA follows: TGCAGTGCTAGCTCAGGGGGCCTTTATAATTCACCCCTCCACTTT. This gives the protein CSASSGGLYNSPLHF.

The chain links TRBV7-9 to TRBJ2-2; 8 nucleotides agree with TRBD2. The V gene's germline CDR1 is SEHNR and CDR2 FQNEAQ (reference sequence). Germline trimming cut 5 bases from V and 1 base from J; bases unmatched to any gene: 6. The CDR3 covers 16 residues. CDR3 DNA: TGTGCCAGCAGCCGGGGGGGGCCACGGAACACCGGGGAGCTGTTTTTT. Amino acid sequence: CASSRGGPRNTGELFF.

This clonotype was counted many times. The chain couples TRBV7-9 to TRBJ2-7; D ambiguous. This CDR3 comprises 11 residues. Per germline, CDR1 SEHNR and CDR2 FQNEAQ (reference sequence). V was cut by 3 bases and J by 6 bases, with 6 bases left in between. As DNA, the CDR3 is TGTGCCAGCAGCTTCCTTGGCGAGCAGTACTTC. The encoded protein is CASSFLGEQYF.

At least ten counts were recorded for this clonotype. The chain uses TRBV6-5 and TRBJ2-3; the D gene is possibly TRBD2 (6 bases). The CDR3 loop spans 18 amino acids. With 2 bases removed from V and 3 bases from J, the gap between germline ends came to 21 bases. Looked up from germline, CDR1 is MNHEY and CDR2 is SVGAGI. Written as DNA, the CDR3 is TGTGCCAGCAGTTACCTACCTTCCTACGGCGGGGCTACAGATACGCAGTATTTT. Amino acid sequence: CASSYLPSYGGATDTQYF.